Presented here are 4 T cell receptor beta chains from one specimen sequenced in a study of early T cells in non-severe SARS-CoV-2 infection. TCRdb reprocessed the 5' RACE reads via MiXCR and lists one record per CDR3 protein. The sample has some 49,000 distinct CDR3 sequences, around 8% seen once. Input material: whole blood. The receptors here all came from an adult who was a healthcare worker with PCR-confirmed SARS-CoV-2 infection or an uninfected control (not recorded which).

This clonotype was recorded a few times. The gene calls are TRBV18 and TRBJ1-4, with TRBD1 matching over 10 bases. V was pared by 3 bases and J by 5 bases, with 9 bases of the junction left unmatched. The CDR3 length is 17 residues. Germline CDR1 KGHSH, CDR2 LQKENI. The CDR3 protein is CASSPQTGGGRNEKLFF. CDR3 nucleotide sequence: TGTGCCAGCTCACCGCAGACAGGGGGCGGCAGAAATGAAAAACTGTTTTTT.

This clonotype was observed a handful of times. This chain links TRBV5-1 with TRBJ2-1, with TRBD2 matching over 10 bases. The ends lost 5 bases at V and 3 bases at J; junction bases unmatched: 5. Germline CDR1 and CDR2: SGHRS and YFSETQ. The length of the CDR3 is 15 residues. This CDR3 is CASSSGTSVYNEQFF. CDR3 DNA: TGCGCCAGCAGTTCCGGGACTAGCGTCTACAATGAGCAGTTCTTC.

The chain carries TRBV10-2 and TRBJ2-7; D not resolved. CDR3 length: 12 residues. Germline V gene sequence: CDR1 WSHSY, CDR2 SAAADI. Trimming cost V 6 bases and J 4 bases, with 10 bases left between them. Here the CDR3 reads CASRTSPYEQYF. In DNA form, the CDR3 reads TGCGCCAGCAGGACTTCACCTTACGAGCAGTACTTC.

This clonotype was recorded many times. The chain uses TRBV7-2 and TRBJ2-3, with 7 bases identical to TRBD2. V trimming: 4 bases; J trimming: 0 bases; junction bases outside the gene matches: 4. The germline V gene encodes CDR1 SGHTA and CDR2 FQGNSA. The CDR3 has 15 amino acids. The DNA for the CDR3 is TGTGCCAGCAGCTCGAAGCGGGGCAGCACAGATACGCAGTATTTT. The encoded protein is CASSSKRGSTDTQYF.